The clone carrying this TCR beta chain showed up just a few times. The antigen is not known. With a much larger clone just one base away, this may be a read error. The sample is drawn from a study of tumor-infiltrating lymphocytes in primary liver carcinoma. Investigators took RNA and DNA out together from approximately 22-30 mg of unsorted bulk tissue. Patients showed chronic HBV infection and an absence of prior treatment. Making TCR beta cDNA involved approximately 480 ng total RNA and a constant-region primer. Three-round nested multiplex PCR performed with slightly modified ARM-PCR produced the TCR beta libraries. It was with TRBV1-TRBV30 forward primers and a C-beta reverse primer that the first two PCR rounds were run, at roughly 11 cycles each. TCRdb called the multiplex PCR reads again in MiXCR, with one record for every CDR3 protein. Among 70,000 to 75,000 distinct CDR3 sequences, about 70% were seen once, and the ten largest hold 25% to 35%.

The CDR3 runs 11 residues. Deletions cut 6 bases from V and 8 bases from J, with 9 bases between. Germline values: CDR1 SGHRS, CDR2 YFSETQ. Study results and limitations: Presence in all five tumor regions was observed for only about 7.5-24% of top clones. It was tumor-adjacent and tumor-blood pairs that overlapped less than tumor region pairs did.

The sample comprised liver tumor tissue from sampling region 4. Noted subset: tumor region T4, right-lateral pole. The clonotype was recovered from a man in his forties or fifties with primary liver carcinoma and hepatitis B virus infection. The chain links TRBV5-1 to TRBJ2-1, with unresolved D. The CDR3 DNA reads TGCGCCAGCACAACGCGTGATGAGCAGTTCTTC. Amino acid sequence: CASTTRDEQFF.